The 2 T cell receptor beta chains in this list originate from one sample, sequenced in a study of shared clonotypes between healthy human individuals. Some clones are missing from TCRdb's copy, which holds only in-frame ones; the method was immunoSEQ multiplex PCR. The sample lists nearly 750,000 clones; around 77% were seen once. The source material was memory CD4+ T cells sorted from blood. Noted subset: CD45RA-negative fraction. The receptor source for this set is a woman aged 25 to 39 in good health.

A single count supports this clone. The chain carries TRBV6-5 and TRBJ1-5; D may be TRBD1 (5 bases). Looked up from germline, CDR1 is MNHEY and CDR2 is SVGAGI. Trimming stripped 5 bases from V and 1 base from J, with 12 bases between. The CDR3 totals 15 residues. The CDR3 loop reads CASSPGGNSNQPQHF. As DNA, the CDR3 is TGTGCCAGCAGTCCGGGGGGGAACAGCAATCAGCCCCAGCATTTT.

The V and J genes are TRBV5-1 and TRBJ2-1; 10 bases line up with TRBD2. Germline values: CDR1 SGHRS, CDR2 YFSETQ. The CDR3 runs to 16 residues. After removal of 0 bases from V and 7 bases from J, the junction contained 7 bases not matched to a gene. For the CDR3, the DNA is TGCGCCAGCAGCTTGGAGGGTAGCGGGAGGTATAATGAGCAGTTCTTC. Protein: CASSLEGSGRYNEQFF.